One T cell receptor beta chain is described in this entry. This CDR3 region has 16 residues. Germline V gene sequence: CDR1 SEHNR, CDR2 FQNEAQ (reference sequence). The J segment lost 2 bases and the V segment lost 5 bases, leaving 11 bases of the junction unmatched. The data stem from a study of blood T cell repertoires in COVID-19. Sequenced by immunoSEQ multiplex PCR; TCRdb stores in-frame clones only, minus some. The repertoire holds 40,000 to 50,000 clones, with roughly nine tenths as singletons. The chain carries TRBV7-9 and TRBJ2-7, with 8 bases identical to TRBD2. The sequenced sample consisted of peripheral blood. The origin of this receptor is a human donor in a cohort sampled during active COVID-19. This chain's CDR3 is CASSPSTSGLAYEQYF. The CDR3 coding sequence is TGTGCCAGCAGCCCGAGTACTAGCGGCCTCGCCTACGAGCAGTACTTC.